Below, 20 T cell receptor beta chains from the same sample are listed, as sequenced in a study of cytomegalovirus exposure and HLA in healthy donors. PCR involved 60 Vbeta and 13 Jbeta primers. TCRdb's copy holds only in-frame clones and misses some; the assay was immunoSEQ multiplex PCR. The sample lists around 220,000 clones; more than 60% were seen once. Sequences were obtained from PBMCs. These receptors were collected from a man aged 35-49 years in good health and CMV-seronegative.

The chain couples TRBV18 to TRBJ2-3; 7 bases are shared with TRBD2. V trimming: 2 bases; J trimming: 4 bases; junction bases outside the gene matches: 3. The length of the CDR3 is 14 residues. Germline assignment: CDR1 KGHSH and CDR2 LQKENI. DNA of the CDR3: TGTGCCAGCTCACCAGGGCTAGCGGCAGATACGCAGTATTTT. Translation: CASSPGLAADTQYF.

The rearrangement joins TRBV12-5 to TRBJ1-5, with D possibly TRBD1 on 6 matching bases. The germline V gene has CDR1 LGHNT and CDR2 FRNRAP. V was clipped by 0 bases and J by 3 bases, with 15 bases between them. The length of the CDR3 is 17 residues. The CDR3 sequence: CASGLVLGQSLNQPQHF. CDR3 nucleotides: TGTGCTAGTGGTTTGGTACTTGGACAGTCACTCAATCAGCCCCAGCATTTT.

A word on this clone: Germline is not matched at one junction end, which may reflect a read error. J is TRBJ2-4 and V is TRBV7-3; TRBD1 matches at 10 bases. The germline gives CDR1 SGHTA, CDR2 FQGTGA. This CDR3 is 15 amino acids long. The CDR3 DNA is TGTTCCAGCAGCCAGGGACAGGGGACCAAAAACATTCAGTACTTC. It is translated as CSSSQGQGTKNIQYF.

This clone appeared a few times. The chain combines TRBV4-1 with TRBJ2-3, with a possible D match to TRBD2 (5 bases). The germline V gene has CDR1 MGHRA and CDR2 YSYEKL. The CDR3 is made up of 16 amino acids. Trimming removed 0 bases from V and 6 bases from J, with 16 bases in between. Here the CDR3 DNA reads TGCGCCAGCAGCCAAGAAGGAGGTCCAGGATCGGATACGCAGTATTTT. It yields the protein CASSQEGGPGSDTQYF.

The chain joins TRBV6-6 to TRBJ2-7; tentative D call: TRBD2 (6 bases). Germline CDR1 and CDR2: MNHNY and SVGAGI (reference sequence). This CDR3 has 14 residues. V lost 8 bases, J lost 2 bases, and 16 bases lay in between. Here the CDR3 DNA reads TGTGCCAGCGTGTACTCGGGGGAACCCTACGAGCAGTACTTC. Its translation: CASVYSGEPYEQYF.

The CDR3 DNA follows: TGCAGCGTTCTACCGGGACTAGCGGGATTTTACGAGCAGTACTTC. Residues: CSVLPGLAGFYEQYF. The rearrangement joins TRBV29-1 to TRBJ2-7; TRBD2 agrees at 13 bases. The germline V gene has CDR1 SQVTM and CDR2 ANQGSEA. J lost 4 bases, V lost 5 bases, and 8 bases had no gene match. The CDR3 is 15 residues long.

The genes are TRBV7-2 and TRBJ2-3; no clear D gene. Trimming shortened V by 2 bases and J by 4 bases, and 13 bases separated the two germline ends. The CDR3 has 15 residues. Germline CDR1 SGHTA, CDR2 FQGNSA. The CDR3 sequence is CASSLQVQVSDTQYF. The DNA for the CDR3 is TGTGCCAGCAGCTTACAGGTTCAGGTGTCAGATACGCAGTATTTT.

V gene TRBV28 combines with J gene TRBJ1-5, with 7 bases identical to TRBD1. Germline lookup yields CDR1 MDHEN and CDR2 SYDVKM. The length of the CDR3 is 15 residues. V was clipped by 4 bases and J by 5 bases; unmatched bases: 8. This CDR3 reads CASSYSGTAYQPQHF. DNA for the CDR3: TGTGCCAGCAGTTATTCGGGGACAGCTTATCAGCCCCAGCATTTT. The variable domain in full, with the rest retrieved from reference TRBV28 and TRBJ1-5, is DVKVTQSSRYLVKRTGEKVFLECVQDMDHENMFWYRQDPGLGLRLIYFSYDVKMKEKGDIPEGYSVSREKKERFSLILESASTNQTSMYLCASSYSGTAYQPQHFGDGTRLSIL.

Only one count was recorded for this clone. J is TRBJ2-2 and V is TRBV6-5; 11 bases are a match to TRBD2. With V trimmed by 3 bases and J by 8 bases, 5 bases remained unmatched. The CDR3 runs to 15 residues. Looked up from germline, CDR1 is MNHEY and CDR2 is SVGAGI. The chain's CDR3 is CASSYTSGSGGELFF. The CDR3 nucleotides read TGTGCCAGCAGTTATACTAGCGGGAGTGGTGGGGAGCTGTTTTTT.

This clone has more than one count but fewer than ten. The chain links TRBV11-2 to TRBJ1-5; D unclear. CDR1 and CDR2 from the germline V gene are SGHAT and FQNNGV. The CDR3 has 16 residues. Trimming took off 0 bases at V and 3 bases at J, with 12 bases between the two ends. CDR3 protein: CASSLELGGNNQPQHF. The CDR3 DNA is TGTGCCAGCAGCTTAGAACTCGGAGGGAACAATCAGCCCCAGCATTTT. Full variable domain (rest looked up from reference TRBV11-2 and TRBJ1-5): EAGVAQSPRYKIIEKRQSVAFWCNPISGHATLYWYQQILGQGPKLLIQFQNNGVVDDSQLPKDRFSAERLKGVDSTLKIQPAKLEDSAVYLCASSLELGGNNQPQHFGDGTRLSIL.

CDR3: CASSYSLQGAGNIQYF. The CDR3 DNA sequence: TGTGCCAGCAGTTACTCGTTACAGGGGGCGGGAAACATTCAGTACTTC. This rearrangement joins TRBV6-5 to TRBJ2-4; TRBD1 matches 9 bases. The ends lost 0 bases at V and 6 bases at J; junction bases unmatched: 6. CDR3 length: 16 residues. Germline V lookup: CDR1 MNHEY, CDR2 SVGAGI.

The J gene is TRBJ2-1, the V gene TRBV9; 10 bases are shared with TRBD1. Germline values: CDR1 SGDLS, CDR2 YYNGEE. There are 18 residues in the CDR3. V shed 4 bases and J 0 bases; nucleotides not matched to a gene: 10. The CDR3 sequence is CASSPRGTGALSYNEQFF. DNA for the CDR3: TGTGCCAGCAGCCCTAGGGGGACAGGGGCCCTCTCCTACAATGAGCAGTTCTTC.

The chain is built from TRBV29-1 and TRBJ2-7; TRBD2 matches at 10 bases. The CDR3 runs 16 residues. CDR1 is SQVTM and CDR2 is ANQGSEA in the germline V gene. J was trimmed by 3 bases and V by 7 bases; bases with no gene match: 15. DNA of the CDR3: TGCAGCGCTCGGGGAGGGGCTAGCGGGAGCTTCTACGAGCAGTACTTC. Translation gives CSARGGASGSFYEQYF.

This clone has just a few counts. The genes are TRBV5-1 and TRBJ1-1; no firm D call. The V gene's germline CDR1 is SGHRS and CDR2 YFSETQ. The CDR3 loop spans 13 amino acids. V was cut by 4 bases and J by 11 bases, with 18 bases left in between. The DNA for the CDR3 is TGCGCCAGCAGCGGTGGGCCCAATGAAGAGGCTTTCTTT. Translating it yields CASSGGPNEEAFF.

This chain connects TRBV28 to TRBJ2-7; unclear D gene. CDR3 length equals 13 residues. Trimming took off 3 bases at V and 4 bases at J, with 10 bases between the two ends. Per the germline V gene, CDR1 is MDHEN and CDR2 is SYDVKM. CDR3 in DNA: TGTGCCAGCAGTTTGGTCGGGTTATACGAGCAGTACTTC. It encodes CASSLVGLYEQYF. The complete variable domain, with remaining parts taken from reference TRBV28 and TRBJ2-7, reads DVKVTQSSRYLVKRTGEKVFLECVQDMDHENMFWYRQDPGLGLRLIYFSYDVKMKEKGDIPEGYSVSREKKERFSLILESASTNQTSMYLCASSLVGLYEQYFGPGTRLTVT.

Only a few counts were recorded for this clone. The rearrangement uses TRBV5-4 and TRBJ2-7; D remains ambiguous. The CDR3 extends over 13 amino acids. CDR1 and CDR2 (germline): SGHNT, YYREEE (reference sequence). The ends were cut back, 4 bases at V and 3 bases at J, with 11 bases in the middle. CDR3 coding DNA: TGTGCCAGCAGCGCCAGCGAAAACTACGAGCAGTACTTC. Its translation: CASSASENYEQYF. The whole variable domain, remainder taken from reference TRBV5-4 and TRBJ2-7, is ETGVTQSPTHLIKTRGQQVTLRCSSQSGHNTVSWYQQALGQGPQFIFQYYREEENGRGNFPPRFSGLQFPNYSSELNVNALELDDSALYLCASSASENYEQYFGPGTRLTVT.

This clone has only one observation. This chain joins TRBV4-3 and TRBJ2-3, with 7 bases fitting TRBD1. CDR1 LGHNA and CDR2 YSLEER come from the germline V gene. Losses at the gene ends were 1 base for V and 6 bases for J; bases not matched to a gene: 7. This CDR3 has 15 residues. DNA for the CDR3: TGCGCCAGCAGCCAAGGGTTAGGGGGCTTGGATACGCAGTATTTT. This sequence encodes CASSQGLGGLDTQYF.

A few counts support this clone. The gene calls are TRBV5-8 and TRBJ1-4; 9 nucleotides match TRBD1. J gave up 7 bases and V 4 bases, and 8 bases lay outside the gene matches. Germline CDR1 is SGHTS and CDR2 is YDEGEE. The CDR3 runs to 15 residues. CDR3 DNA sequence: TGTGCCAGCAGCCCACGGACAGGGGCCAGTGAAAAACTGTTTTTT. Translating gives CASSPRTGASEKLFF.

The chain combines TRBV15 with TRBJ1-1, with D unclear. The CDR3 sequence is 14 residues long. Germline V gene lookup returns CDR1 LNHNV and CDR2 YYDKDF (reference sequence). V lost 3 bases and J lost 1, with 9 bases in between. CDR3 region: CATSRINRNTEAFF. The CDR3 DNA reads TGTGCCACCAGCAGGATAAACAGGAACACTGAAGCTTTCTTT.

The V call is TRBV2, the J call TRBJ1-6; D may be TRBD1 (6 bases). Germline V CDR1 and CDR2: SNHLY, FYNNEI. The V and J ends lost 7 bases and 6 bases respectively, with 16 bases between them. CDR3 length: 15 residues. The chain's CDR3 is CASTTGTTFNSPLHF. The CDR3 DNA reads as TGTGCCAGCACCACAGGGACTACTTTTAATTCACCCCTCCACTTT.